The source of this T cell receptor beta chain is a study of patients and donors after allogeneic stem cell transplantation. This clonotype was observed a handful of times. TCRdb itself ran the RT-PCR reads through MiXCR, one entry per CDR3 protein. The sample lists about 400,000 distinct CDR3 sequences; under 20% were seen once. This TCR was sampled from a human donor who was either an allogeneic HSCT recipient or a stem cell or donor lymphocyte infusion donor (not recorded which). It is not recorded whose cells these are; they may come from a transplant donor. Sequencing was carried out using blood, either unsorted or a sorted T cell fraction (not recorded which).

This CDR3 is CASSRSSGGAREQFF. As DNA, the CDR3 is TGTGCCAGCAGTCGCTCTAGCGGGGGGGCGCGTGAGCAGTTCTTC. The gene calls are TRBV6-1 and TRBJ2-1; the match to TRBD2 covers 12 bases. CDR1 MNHNS and CDR2 SASEGT come from the germline V gene. J lost 9 bases, V lost 5 bases, and 8 bases had no gene match. There are 15 residues in the CDR3.